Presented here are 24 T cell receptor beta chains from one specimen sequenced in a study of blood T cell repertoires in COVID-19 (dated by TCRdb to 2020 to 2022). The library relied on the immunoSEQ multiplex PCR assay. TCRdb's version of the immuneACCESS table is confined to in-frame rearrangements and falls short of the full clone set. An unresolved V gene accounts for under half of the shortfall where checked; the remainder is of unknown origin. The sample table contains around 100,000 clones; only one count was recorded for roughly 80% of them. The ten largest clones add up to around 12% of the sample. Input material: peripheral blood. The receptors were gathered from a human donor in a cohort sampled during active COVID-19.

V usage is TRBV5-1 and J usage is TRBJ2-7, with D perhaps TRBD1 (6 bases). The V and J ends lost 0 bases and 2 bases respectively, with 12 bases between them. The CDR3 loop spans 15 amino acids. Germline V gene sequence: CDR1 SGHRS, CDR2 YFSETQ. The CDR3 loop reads CASSLGWGLPYEQYF. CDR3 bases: TGCGCCAGCAGCTTGGGGTGGGGGCTCCCCTACGAGCAGTACTTC.

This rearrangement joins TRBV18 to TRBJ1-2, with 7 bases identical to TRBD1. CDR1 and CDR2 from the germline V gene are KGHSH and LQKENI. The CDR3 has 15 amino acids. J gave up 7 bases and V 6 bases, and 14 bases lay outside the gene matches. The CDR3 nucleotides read TGTGCCAGCTCCGATCGGACAGGCCAGCCGCGTGGCTACACCTTC. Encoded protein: CASSDRTGQPRGYTF.

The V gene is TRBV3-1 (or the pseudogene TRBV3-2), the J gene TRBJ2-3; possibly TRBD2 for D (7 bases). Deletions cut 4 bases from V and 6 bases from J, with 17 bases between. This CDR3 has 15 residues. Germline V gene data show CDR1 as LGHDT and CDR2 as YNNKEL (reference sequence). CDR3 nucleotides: TGTGCCAGCAGCCCCCAAGGCGGGGGCGGGGATACGCAGTATTTT. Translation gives CASSPQGGGGDTQYF.

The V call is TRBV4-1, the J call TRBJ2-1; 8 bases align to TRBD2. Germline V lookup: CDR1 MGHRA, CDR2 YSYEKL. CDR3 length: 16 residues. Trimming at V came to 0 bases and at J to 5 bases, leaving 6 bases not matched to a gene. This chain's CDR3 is CASSQDIAGTNNEQFF. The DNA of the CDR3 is TGCGCCAGCAGCCAAGATATAGCGGGGACAAACAATGAGCAGTTCTTC.

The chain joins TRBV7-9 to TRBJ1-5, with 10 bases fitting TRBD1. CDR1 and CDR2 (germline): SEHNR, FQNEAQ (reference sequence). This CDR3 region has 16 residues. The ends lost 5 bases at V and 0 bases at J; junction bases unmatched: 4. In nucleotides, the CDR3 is TGTGCCAGCAGCCCGACAGGGGGCAATAGCAATCAGCCCCAGCATTTT. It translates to CASSPTGGNSNQPQHF.

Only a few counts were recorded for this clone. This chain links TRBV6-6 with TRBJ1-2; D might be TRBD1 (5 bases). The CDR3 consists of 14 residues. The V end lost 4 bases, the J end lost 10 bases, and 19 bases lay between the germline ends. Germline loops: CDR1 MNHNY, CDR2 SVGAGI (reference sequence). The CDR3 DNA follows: TGTGCCAGCAGTTTTTCCGGCGGTGGAGGGGACTACACCTTC. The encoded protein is CASSFSGGGGDYTF.

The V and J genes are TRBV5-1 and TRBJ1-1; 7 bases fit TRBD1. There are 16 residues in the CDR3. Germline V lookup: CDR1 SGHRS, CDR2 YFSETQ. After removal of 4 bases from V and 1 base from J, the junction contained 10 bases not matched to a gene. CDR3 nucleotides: TGCGCCAGCAGCCTACGAATGACAGGGAGGAACACTGAAGCTTTCTTT. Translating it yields CASSLRMTGRNTEAFF.

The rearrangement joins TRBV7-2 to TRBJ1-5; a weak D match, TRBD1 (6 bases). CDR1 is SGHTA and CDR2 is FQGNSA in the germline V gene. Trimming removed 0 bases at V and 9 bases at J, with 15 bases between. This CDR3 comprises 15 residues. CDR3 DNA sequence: TGTGCCAGCAGCTTAGCGACAGGTTCTCGGGGGCCCCAGCATTTT. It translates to CASSLATGSRGPQHF.

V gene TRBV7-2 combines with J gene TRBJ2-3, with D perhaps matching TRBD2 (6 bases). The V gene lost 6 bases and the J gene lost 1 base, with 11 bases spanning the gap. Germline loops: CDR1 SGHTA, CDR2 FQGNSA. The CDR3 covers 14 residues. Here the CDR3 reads CASRPPGGTDTQYF. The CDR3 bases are TGTGCCAGCAGACCCCCGGGGGGCACAGATACGCAGTATTTT.

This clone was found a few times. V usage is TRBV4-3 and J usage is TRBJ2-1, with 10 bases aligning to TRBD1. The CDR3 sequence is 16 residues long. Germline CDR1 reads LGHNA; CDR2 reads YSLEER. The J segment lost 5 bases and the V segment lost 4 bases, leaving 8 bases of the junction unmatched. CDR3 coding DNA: TGCGCCAGCAGCCGCATCGGACAGGGGGGTGACAATGAGCAGTTCTTC. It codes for CASSRIGQGGDNEQFF.

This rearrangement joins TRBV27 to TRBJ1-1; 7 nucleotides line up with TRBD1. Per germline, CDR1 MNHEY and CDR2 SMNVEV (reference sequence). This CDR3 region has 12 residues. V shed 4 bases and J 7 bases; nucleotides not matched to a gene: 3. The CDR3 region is CASSYRQGEAFF. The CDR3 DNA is TGTGCCAGCAGTTATCGACAGGGTGAAGCTTTCTTT.

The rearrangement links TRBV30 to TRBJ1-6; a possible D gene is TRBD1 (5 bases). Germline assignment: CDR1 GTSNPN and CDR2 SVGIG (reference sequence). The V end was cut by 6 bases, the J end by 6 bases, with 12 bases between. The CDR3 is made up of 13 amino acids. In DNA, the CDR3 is TGTGCCTGTTTGGGGCAGCCTAATTCACCCCTCCACTTT. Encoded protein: CACLGQPNSPLHF.

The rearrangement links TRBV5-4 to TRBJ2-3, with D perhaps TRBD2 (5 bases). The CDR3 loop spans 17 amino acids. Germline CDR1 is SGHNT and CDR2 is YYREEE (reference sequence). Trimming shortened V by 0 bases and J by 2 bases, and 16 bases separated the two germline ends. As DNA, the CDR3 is TGTGCCAGCAGCTTGGCCATTACCGGGGTTTCCACAGATACGCAGTATTTT. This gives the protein CASSLAITGVSTDTQYF.

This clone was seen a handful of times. The DNA of the CDR3 is TGTGCCAGCAGCTTAGGATTAGGGACAGGGGCCCCCCGCGAGCAGTACTTC. It is translated as CASSLGLGTGAPREQYF. This sequence joins TRBV7-8 and TRBJ2-7, with TRBD1 identical over 10 bases. V dropped 1 base and J dropped 6; count of bases not matched to a gene: 12. This CDR3 contains 17 residues. Germline lookup yields CDR1 SGHVS and CDR2 FQNEAQ.

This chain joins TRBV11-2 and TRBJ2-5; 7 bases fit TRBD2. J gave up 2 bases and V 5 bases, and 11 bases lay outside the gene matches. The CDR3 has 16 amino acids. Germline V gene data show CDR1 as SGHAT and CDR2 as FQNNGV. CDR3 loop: CASSKDRGGVQETQYF. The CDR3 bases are TGTGCCAGCAGCAAAGACCGGGGAGGGGTACAAGAGACCCAGTACTTC.

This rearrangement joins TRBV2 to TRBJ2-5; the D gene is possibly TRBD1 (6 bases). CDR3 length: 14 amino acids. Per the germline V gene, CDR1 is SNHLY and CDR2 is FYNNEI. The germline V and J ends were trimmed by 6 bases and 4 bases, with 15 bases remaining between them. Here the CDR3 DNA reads TGTGCCAGCAGGAACAGGGTGAGCGTAGAGACCCAGTACTTC. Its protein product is CASRNRVSVETQYF.

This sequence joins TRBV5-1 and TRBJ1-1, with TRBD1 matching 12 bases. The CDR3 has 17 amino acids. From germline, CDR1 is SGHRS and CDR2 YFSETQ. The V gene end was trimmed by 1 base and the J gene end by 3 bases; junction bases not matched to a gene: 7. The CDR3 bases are TGCGCCAGCAGCTTGAGGGGACAGGGGGCGTACGACACTGAAGCTTTCTTT. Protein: CASSLRGQGAYDTEAFF.

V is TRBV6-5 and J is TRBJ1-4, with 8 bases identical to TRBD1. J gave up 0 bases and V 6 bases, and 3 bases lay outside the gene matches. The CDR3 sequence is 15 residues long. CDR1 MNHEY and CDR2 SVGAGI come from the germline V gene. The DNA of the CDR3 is TGTGCCAGCAGGCGACAGGGGCCAACTAATGAAAAACTGTTTTTT. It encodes CASRRQGPTNEKLFF.

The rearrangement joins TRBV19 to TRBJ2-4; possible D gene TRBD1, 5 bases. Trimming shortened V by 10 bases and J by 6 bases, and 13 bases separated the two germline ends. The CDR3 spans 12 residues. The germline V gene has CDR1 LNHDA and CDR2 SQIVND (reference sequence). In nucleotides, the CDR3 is TGTGCCACCGGCAGGGAATCAAACATTCAGTACTTC. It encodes CATGRESNIQYF.

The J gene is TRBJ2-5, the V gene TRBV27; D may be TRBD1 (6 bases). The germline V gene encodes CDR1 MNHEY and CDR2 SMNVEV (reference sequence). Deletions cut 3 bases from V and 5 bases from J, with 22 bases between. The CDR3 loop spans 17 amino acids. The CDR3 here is CASSLFSPAQGSETQYF. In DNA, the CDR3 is TGTGCCAGCAGTTTGTTTTCGCCGGCACAGGGAAGTGAGACCCAGTACTTC.

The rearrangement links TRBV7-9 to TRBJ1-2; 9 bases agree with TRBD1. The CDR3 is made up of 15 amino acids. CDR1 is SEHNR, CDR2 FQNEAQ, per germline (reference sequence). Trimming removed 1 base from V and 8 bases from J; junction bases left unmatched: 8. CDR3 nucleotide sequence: TGTGCCAGCAGCTTAGTGGTCGGGACAGGGAACGGCTACACCTTC. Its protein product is CASSLVVGTGNGYTF.

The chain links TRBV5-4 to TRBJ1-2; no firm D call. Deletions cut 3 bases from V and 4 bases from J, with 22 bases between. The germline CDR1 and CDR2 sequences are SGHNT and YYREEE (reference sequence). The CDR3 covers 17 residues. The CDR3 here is CASSWAFSSVITYGYTF. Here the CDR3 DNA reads TGTGCCAGCAGCTGGGCCTTTTCGTCGGTGATCACCTATGGCTACACCTTC.

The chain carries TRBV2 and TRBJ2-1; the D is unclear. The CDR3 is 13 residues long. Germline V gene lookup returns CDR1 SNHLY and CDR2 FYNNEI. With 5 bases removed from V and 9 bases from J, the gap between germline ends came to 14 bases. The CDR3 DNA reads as TGTGCCAGCAGTTCCCTCGGGTCCGGTGAGCAGTTCTTC. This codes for CASSSLGSGEQFF.

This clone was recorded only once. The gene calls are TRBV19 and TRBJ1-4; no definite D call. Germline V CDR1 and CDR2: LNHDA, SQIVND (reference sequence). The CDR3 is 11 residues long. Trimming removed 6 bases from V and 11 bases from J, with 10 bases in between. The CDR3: CASRGGLKLFF. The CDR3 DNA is TGTGCCAGTAGGGGAGGGCTGAAACTGTTTTTT. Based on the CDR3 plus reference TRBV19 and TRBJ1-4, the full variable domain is DGGITQSPKYLFRKEGQNVTLSCEQNLNHDAMYWYRQDPGQGLRLIYYSQIVNDFQKGDIAEGYSVSREKKESFPLTVTSAQKNPTAFYLCASRGGLKLFFGSGTQLSVL.